Listed below are T cell receptor beta chains from one sample, sequenced in a study of blood T cell repertoires in COVID-19. The table came from immunoSEQ multiplex PCR; TCRdb's copy has only in-frame clones and leaves some out. The sample consists of roughly 290,000 clones, around 91% of them appearing once. Sequences were obtained from peripheral blood. The receptors stem from a woman aged 60 to 75 with acute or convalescent COVID-19. Each CDR3 is given with its conserved first and last residue. A D gene is named only where the DNA matches it firmly. Size values are once, few and many counts, or a class for expanded clones, and some rows have none.

d_gene: .; v_gene: TRBV19; j_gene: TRBJ2-7; abundance: .; CDR3nt: TGTGCCAGTAGCAGAACCCCCTACGAGCAGTACTTC; CDR3aa: CASSRTPYEQYF
d_gene: .; v_gene: TRBV6-1; j_gene: TRBJ2-6; abundance: .; CDR3nt: TGTGCCAGCAGTGAACACGTACTCTCTGGGGCCAACGTCCTGACTTTC; CDR3aa: CASSEHVLSGANVLTF
d_gene: .; v_gene: TRBV19; j_gene: TRBJ2-1; abundance: .; CDR3nt: TGTGCCAGTAGTCTAACGGGTGAGCAGTTCTTC; CDR3aa: CASSLTGEQFF
d_gene: TRBD1; v_gene: TRBV7-9; j_gene: TRBJ1-5; abundance: .; CDR3nt: TGTGCCAGCAGCTTCACAGGGGACAGTCAGCCCCAGCATTTT; CDR3aa: CASSFTGDSQPQHF
d_gene: .; v_gene: TRBV9; j_gene: TRBJ2-5; abundance: .; CDR3nt: TGTGCCAGCAGCGTAACAGGGTTCCAAGAGACCCAGTACTTC; CDR3aa: CASSVTGFQETQYF
d_gene: TRBD2; v_gene: TRBV4-2; j_gene: TRBJ2-1; abundance: .; CDR3nt: TGTGCCAGCAGCCCCGGGGGGAGCGGGGGGATAACCCGAAGTCGCAATGAGCAGTTCTTC; CDR3aa: CASSPGGSGGITRSRNEQFF
d_gene: TRBD1; v_gene: TRBV7-3; j_gene: TRBJ1-4; abundance: .; CDR3nt: TGTGCCAGCAGCTTATCGGGACAGGGGAATGAAAAACTGTTTTTT; CDR3aa: CASSLSGQGNEKLFF
d_gene: .; v_gene: TRBV5-4; j_gene: TRBJ2-2; abundance: .; CDR3nt: TGTGCCAGCAGCTTCCCGGGGATGGTCGGGGAGCTGTTTTTT; CDR3aa: CASSFPGMVGELFF
d_gene: .; v_gene: TRBV11-2; j_gene: TRBJ2-5; abundance: .; CDR3nt: TGTGCCAGCAGCTTAGGGGCGACGTACCAAGAGACCCAGTACTTC; CDR3aa: CASSLGATYQETQYF
d_gene: .; v_gene: TRBV6-6; j_gene: TRBJ1-5; abundance: .; CDR3nt: TGTGCCAGCAGTATCTCCGGGAGCAATCAGCCCCAGCATTTT; CDR3aa: CASSISGSNQPQHF
d_gene: .; v_gene: TRBV20-1; j_gene: TRBJ1-3; abundance: .; CDR3nt: TGCAGTGCTAGTCCGGGCTCTGGAAACACCATATATTTT; CDR3aa: CSASPGSGNTIYF
d_gene: .; v_gene: TRBV6-5; j_gene: TRBJ1-1; abundance: .; CDR3nt: TGTGCCAGCACCCGGGGAGAGGGTGGGGTTCCTTTCTTT; CDR3aa: CASTRGEGGVPFF
d_gene: .; v_gene: TRBV30; j_gene: TRBJ2-3; abundance: .; CDR3nt: TGTGCCTGGAGTCTCCGGGGGAGCGGCACAGATACGCAGTATTTT; CDR3aa: CAWSLRGSGTDTQYF
d_gene: .; v_gene: TRBV3-1/TRBV3-2; j_gene: TRBJ1-3; abundance: .; CDR3nt: TGTGCCAGCAGCCAAAAGGGAGATGGAAACACCATATATTTT; CDR3aa: CASSQKGDGNTIYF
d_gene: .; v_gene: TRBV12-3/TRBV12-4; j_gene: TRBJ1-2; abundance: once; CDR3nt: TGTGCCAGCAGTTTACTCGGCTATGGCTACACCTTC; CDR3aa: CASSLLGYGYTF
d_gene: TRBD1; v_gene: TRBV6-5; j_gene: TRBJ1-1; abundance: .; CDR3nt: TGTGCCAGCACCCTGGACAGGCTGAACACTGAAGCTTTCTTT; CDR3aa: CASTLDRLNTEAFF
d_gene: .; v_gene: TRBV6-1; j_gene: TRBJ1-3; abundance: .; CDR3nt: TGTGCCAGCAGTGATCAGGGGTCCTCTGGAAACACCATATATTTT; CDR3aa: CASSDQGSSGNTIYF
d_gene: .; v_gene: TRBV7-2; j_gene: TRBJ1-5; abundance: few; CDR3nt: TGTGCCAGCAGCTTAGCTGCTGGAGACGGCAATCAGCCCCAGCATTTT; CDR3aa: CASSLAAGDGNQPQHF
d_gene: .; v_gene: TRBV5-1; j_gene: TRBJ1-1; abundance: .; CDR3nt: TGCGCCAGCAGCTTAGGGACACCAGACACTGAAGCTTTCTTT; CDR3aa: CASSLGTPDTEAFF
d_gene: TRBD2; v_gene: TRBV28; j_gene: TRBJ2-5; abundance: .; CDR3nt: TGTGCCAGCAGTCCGGGACTAGCGGGAGGAAGATTGGAGACCCAGTACTTC; CDR3aa: CASSPGLAGGRLETQYF
d_gene: TRBD2; v_gene: TRBV5-6; j_gene: TRBJ2-5; abundance: .; CDR3nt: TGTGCCAGCAGCTCTAGCGGGGAAGAGACCCAGTACTTC; CDR3aa: CASSSSGEETQYF
d_gene: .; v_gene: TRBV27; j_gene: TRBJ1-6; abundance: .; CDR3nt: TGTGCCAGCACCCTTCTGGGTCCAGGATCACCCCTCCACTTT; CDR3aa: CASTLLGPGSPLHF
d_gene: .; v_gene: TRBV28; j_gene: TRBJ1-1; abundance: .; CDR3nt: TGTGCCAGCAGTGGGAGGTTGCGGACTGAAGCTTTCTTT; CDR3aa: CASSGRLRTEAFF
d_gene: TRBD1; v_gene: TRBV6-6; j_gene: TRBJ1-5; abundance: .; CDR3nt: TGTGCCAGCAGTTCCCCCGTGGACAGGACAAATCAGCCCCAGCATTTT; CDR3aa: CASSSPVDRTNQPQHF
d_gene: .; v_gene: TRBV2; j_gene: TRBJ1-5; abundance: .; CDR3nt: TGTGCCAGCAGTGAAGGAGGAGACCGGCAGCCCCAGCATTTT; CDR3aa: CASSEGGDRQPQHF
d_gene: .; v_gene: TRBV19; j_gene: TRBJ1-5; abundance: .; CDR3nt: TGTGCCAGTAGTATCCCGACGGGGGGCAGCAATCAGCCCCAGCATTTT; CDR3aa: CASSIPTGGSNQPQHF
d_gene: .; v_gene: TRBV4-2; j_gene: TRBJ2-7; abundance: once; CDR3nt: TGTGCCAGCAGCCCAGGGATTGTGACCTACGAGCAGTACTTC; CDR3aa: CASSPGIVTYEQYF
d_gene: TRBD1; v_gene: TRBV28; j_gene: TRBJ1-2; abundance: .; CDR3nt: TGTGCCAGCATGTTGGGGACAGATAACTATGGCTACACCTTC; CDR3aa: CASMLGTDNYGYTF
d_gene: TRBD1; v_gene: TRBV6-1; j_gene: TRBJ2-1; abundance: once; CDR3nt: TGTGCCAGCAGTGAAGCCCGCCGGGACAGCAGACCGTACTTCAATGAGCAGTTCTTC; CDR3aa: CASSEARRDSRPYFNEQFF
d_gene: TRBD2; v_gene: TRBV4-2; j_gene: TRBJ2-3; abundance: .; CDR3nt: TGTGCCAGCAGCCAAGTGACTAGCGGCGCAGATACGCAGTATTTT; CDR3aa: CASSQVTSGADTQYF
d_gene: .; v_gene: TRBV27; j_gene: TRBJ1-2; abundance: .; CDR3nt: TGTGCCAGCAGTTTACAGGGTCTGGGATATGGCTACACCTTC; CDR3aa: CASSLQGLGYGYTF
d_gene: .; v_gene: TRBV3-1/TRBV3-2; j_gene: TRBJ1-5; abundance: .; CDR3nt: TGTGCCAGCAGCCAAGGGGGGCGGGATCAGCCCCAGCATTTT; CDR3aa: CASSQGGRDQPQHF
d_gene: .; v_gene: TRBV7-8; j_gene: TRBJ2-2; abundance: .; CDR3nt: TGTGCCAGCAGCGTCAGGAACACCGGGGAGCTGTTTTTT; CDR3aa: CASSVRNTGELFF
d_gene: .; v_gene: TRBV28; j_gene: TRBJ1-6; abundance: .; CDR3nt: TGTGCCAGCATCGACAGCTATAATTCACCCCTCCACTTT; CDR3aa: CASIDSYNSPLHF
d_gene: .; v_gene: TRBV18; j_gene: TRBJ1-5; abundance: .; CDR3nt: TGTGCCAGCTCACCAGCCGGGGTAATAAGGAGCAATCAGCCCCAGCATTTT; CDR3aa: CASSPAGVIRSNQPQHF
d_gene: .; v_gene: TRBV6-2/TRBV6-3; j_gene: TRBJ1-5; abundance: .; CDR3nt: TGTGCCAGCAGTTACAGTACAGGGTTGGGTCAGCCCCAGCATTTT; CDR3aa: CASSYSTGLGQPQHF
d_gene: TRBD1; v_gene: TRBV4-1; j_gene: TRBJ2-7; abundance: .; CDR3nt: TGCGCCAGCAGCCAAGGGGACAGCCCCTACGAGCAGTACTTC; CDR3aa: CASSQGDSPYEQYF
d_gene: TRBD1; v_gene: TRBV2; j_gene: TRBJ1-4; abundance: .; CDR3nt: TGTGCCAGCAGGGTCGGGACAGGGAATGAAAAACTGTTTTTT; CDR3aa: CASRVGTGNEKLFF
d_gene: .; v_gene: TRBV9; j_gene: TRBJ1-3; abundance: .; CDR3nt: TGTGCCAGCACCGGAGGGTTTGGAAACACCATATATTTT; CDR3aa: CASTGGFGNTIYF
d_gene: .; v_gene: TRBV7-2; j_gene: TRBJ1-2; abundance: once; CDR3nt: TGTGCCAGCAGCTTAGGGCGGGGGGTCTATGGCTACACCTTC; CDR3aa: CASSLGRGVYGYTF
d_gene: .; v_gene: TRBV5-6; j_gene: TRBJ1-4; abundance: .; CDR3nt: TGTGCCAGCAGCCTGACGGGGGGGGCCCCGAGAAGAAATGAAAAACTGTTTTTT; CDR3aa: CASSLTGGAPRRNEKLFF
d_gene: .; v_gene: TRBV27; j_gene: TRBJ1-5; abundance: once; CDR3nt: TGTGCCAGCAGTTTAGCCAGGCCCAATCAGCCCCAGCATTTT; CDR3aa: CASSLARPNQPQHF
d_gene: .; v_gene: TRBV4-3; j_gene: TRBJ1-2; abundance: .; CDR3nt: TGCGCCAGCAGCCAAGAGGGAGGGGCCTATGGCTACACCTTC; CDR3aa: CASSQEGGAYGYTF
d_gene: .; v_gene: TRBV23-1; j_gene: TRBJ2-5; abundance: .; CDR3nt: TGCGCCAGCAGTCACATCCCCACGCGGTACCAAGAGACCCAGTACTTC; CDR3aa: CASSHIPTRYQETQYF
d_gene: TRBD1; v_gene: TRBV18; j_gene: TRBJ1-2; abundance: .; CDR3nt: TGTGCCAGCTCACCACCCCCAGGGGGACTCTATGGCTACACCTTC; CDR3aa: CASSPPPGGLYGYTF
d_gene: .; v_gene: TRBV7-9; j_gene: TRBJ1-2; abundance: .; CDR3nt: TGTGCCGGCACGCGGGAGACTAACTATGGCTACACCTTC; CDR3aa: CAGTRETNYGYTF
d_gene: TRBD1; v_gene: TRBV3-1/TRBV3-2; j_gene: TRBJ1-2; abundance: .; CDR3nt: TGTGCCAGCAGCCCAATTGCGACAGGGGTCTATGGCTACACCTTC; CDR3aa: CASSPIATGVYGYTF
d_gene: TRBD1; v_gene: TRBV28; j_gene: TRBJ1-1; abundance: .; CDR3nt: TGTGCCAGCAGTTTCTACCGGGACAGGGGGCTCACTGAAGCTTTCTTT; CDR3aa: CASSFYRDRGLTEAFF
d_gene: TRBD1; v_gene: TRBV2; j_gene: TRBJ1-2; abundance: .; CDR3nt: TGTGCCAGCGGATTCGCAGGACAGGGGGTCCACTATGGCTACACCTTC; CDR3aa: CASGFAGQGVHYGYTF
d_gene: .; v_gene: TRBV18; j_gene: TRBJ1-1; abundance: .; CDR3nt: TGTGCCAGCTCACCAGGGAGGATTGGGAACACTGAAGCTTTCTTT; CDR3aa: CASSPGRIGNTEAFF